Listed here are 10 T cell receptor beta chains from one sample, sequenced in a study of early T cells in non-severe SARS-CoV-2 infection. TCRdb fed the 5' RACE reads into MiXCR, producing one record per CDR3 protein. The table shows under 85,000 distinct CDR3 sequences, with roughly 13% occurring only once. The specimen was whole blood. The receptors come from an adult who was a healthcare worker with PCR-confirmed SARS-CoV-2 infection or an uninfected control (not recorded which).

This sequence joins TRBV5-6 and TRBJ2-1; possible D gene TRBD2, 6 bases. The germline V gene has CDR1 SGHDT and CDR2 YYEEEE. The V end was cut by 3 bases, the J end by 4 bases, with 14 bases between. The CDR3 extends over 15 amino acids. CDR3 protein: CASSYERADYNEQFF. The DNA for the CDR3 is TGTGCCAGCAGCTACGAGCGGGCGGATTACAATGAGCAGTTCTTC.

This clonotype was seen at least ten times. The chain joins TRBV7-2 to TRBJ2-5; no clear D. V was shortened by 8 bases and J by 5 bases, with 9 bases between the two germline ends. CDR1 is SGHTA and CDR2 is FQGNSA in the germline V gene. This CDR3 contains 11 residues. Written as DNA, the CDR3 is TGTGCCAGCCGTTCTGGCGAGACCCAGTACTTC. Its translation: CASRSGETQYF.

This clonotype was observed a handful of times. V and J are TRBV20-1 and TRBJ1-5, with D possibly being TRBD1 (5 bases). The ends were cut back, 6 bases at V and 4 bases at J, with 10 bases in the middle. CDR1 and CDR2 (germline): DFQATT, SNEGSKA (reference sequence). The CDR3 runs 12 residues. The CDR3 region is CSAGRGNQPQHF. CDR3 nucleotides: TGCAGTGCAGGGAGGGGTAATCAGCCCCAGCATTTT.

At least ten counts were recorded for this clonotype. The gene calls are TRBV5-4 and TRBJ2-1; D tentatively fits TRBD1 or TRBD2 (5 bases each). This CDR3 spans 13 amino acids. V gave up 2 bases and J gave up 8 bases, with 11 bases separating them. Germline CDR1 is SGHNT and CDR2 is YYREEE (reference sequence). The DNA for the CDR3 is TGTGCCAGCAGCTTTGGGACCGGGGATGAGCAGTTCTTC. Translation gives CASSFGTGDEQFF.

At least ten counts were recorded for this clonotype. The chain is built from TRBV20-1 and TRBJ2-7, with D possibly being TRBD1 (6 bases). This CDR3 spans 15 amino acids. Germline CDR1 DFQATT, CDR2 SNEGSKA (reference sequence). V lost 1 base and J 0 bases, leaving 13 bases between the germline ends. The CDR3 spells CSARVPDRSSYEQYF. As DNA, the CDR3 is TGCAGTGCTAGAGTTCCCGACAGGAGCTCCTACGAGCAGTACTTC.

This clonotype was observed a handful of times. This sequence joins TRBV4-3 and TRBJ2-7; the match to TRBD1 covers 9 bases. This CDR3 comprises 15 residues. Per germline, CDR1 LGHNA and CDR2 YSLEER. Trimming removed 2 bases from V and 3 bases from J; junction bases left unmatched: 5. The CDR3 region has the DNA TGCGCCAGCAGCCAAAAGGACAGGGGCTACTACGAGCAGTACTTC. As protein: CASSQKDRGYYEQYF.

V usage is TRBV6-6 and J usage is TRBJ2-7, with 9 nucleotides matching TRBD2. There are 16 residues in the CDR3. Unmatched junction bases numbered 10, after V lost 6 bases and J lost 1 base. Looked up from germline, CDR1 is MNHNY and CDR2 is SVGAGI (reference sequence). The CDR3 reads CASRKQGTSSSYEQYF. The CDR3 DNA sequence: TGTGCCAGCAGAAAACAAGGGACTAGCAGTTCCTACGAGCAGTACTTC.

The CDR3 sequence is CASSLIGETGELFF. CDR3 nucleotides: TGTGCCAGCAGCTTAATCGGGGAGACCGGGGAGCTGTTTTTT. The chain combines TRBV7-8 with TRBJ2-2; D might be TRBD2 (5 bases). V was cut by 2 bases and J by 5 bases, with 9 bases left in between. This CDR3 region has 14 residues. CDR1 and CDR2 from the germline V gene are SGHVS and FQNEAQ. The complete variable domain, with remaining parts taken from reference TRBV7-8 and TRBJ2-2, reads GAGVSQSPRYKVAKRGQDVALRCDPISGHVSLFWYQQALGQGPEFLTYFQNEAQLDKSGLPSDRFFAERPEGSVSTLKIQRTQQEDSAVYLCASSLIGETGELFFGEGSRLTVL.

J is TRBJ2-7 and V is TRBV28, with 7 bases matching TRBD1. The CDR3 is 15 amino acids. In germline, CDR1 is MDHEN, CDR2 SYDVKM. Trimming cost V 6 bases and J 3 bases; bases outside gene matches: 11. CDR3 protein: CASSQSGTALYEQYF. Written as DNA, the CDR3 is TGTGCCAGCAGCCAATCCGGGACAGCACTCTACGAGCAGTACTTC.

V and J are TRBV4-3 and TRBJ2-1, with 9 positions matching TRBD2. The CDR3 loop spans 15 amino acids. The junction had 6 bases not matched to a gene; V was cut back by 1 base and J by 8 bases. Germline lookup yields CDR1 LGHNA and CDR2 YSLEER. The CDR3 sequence is CASSQVAGAGYEQFF. The CDR3 DNA reads as TGCGCCAGCAGCCAAGTAGCGGGAGCTGGTTATGAGCAGTTCTTC.